Each of the 25 T cell receptor beta chains below was sequenced from the same sample in a study of vaccination effects on CD4 cells after COVID-19. The protocol was immunoSEQ multiplex PCR, while the TCRdb copy is restricted to in-frame clones and leaves out a portion. The repertoire holds 30,000 to 45,000 clones, 55% to 75% seen once, with around 21% in the top ten. No antigen is known for these receptors. Ahead of sequencing, the ViraFEST assay grew antigen-specific CD4+ T cells using viral peptide pools. With approximately 9 days of culture completed, CD4+ T cells were isolated. People in the vaccine group had not been infected with SARS-CoV-2 before, and their nucleocapsid antibodies were negative. The material sequenced was CD4+ T cells from PBMCs cultured with SARS-CoV-2 spike peptides, taken before COVID-19 vaccination. These receptors were taken from a human donor who received a COVID-19 vaccine.

The chain is built from TRBV9 and TRBJ2-1, with D possibly matching TRBD2 (5 bases). Germline V CDR1 and CDR2: SGDLS, YYNGEE. The CDR3 is made up of 15 amino acids. The V end was cut by 3 bases, the J end by 6 bases, with 16 bases between. CDR3 sequence: CASSEGPAGVNEQFF. CDR3 sequence (DNA): TGTGCCAGCAGCGAGGGTCCGGCCGGGGTCAATGAGCAGTTCTTC.

The chain is built from TRBV29-1 and TRBJ1-1, with a weak D call TRBD1 (6 bases). Trimming left V 7 bases short and J 0 bases short, with 12 bases between. The CDR3 contains 13 residues. CDR1 is SQVTM and CDR2 is ANQGSEA in the germline V gene. The CDR3 protein is CSATDRMNTEAFF. CDR3 in DNA: TGCAGCGCAACGGACAGAATGAACACTGAAGCTTTCTTT.

This chain joins TRBV2 and TRBJ2-4, with 16 positions matching TRBD2. Trimming took 7 bases from V and 6 from J; bases not matched to a gene: 9. The CDR3 totals 17 residues. Per germline, CDR1 SNHLY and CDR2 FYNNEI. The CDR3 DNA reads as TGTGCCAGCACCCCCGGGGGACTAGCGGGAGGGAGAAACATTCAGTACTTC. Residues: CASTPGGLAGGRNIQYF. The variable domain in full, with the rest retrieved from reference TRBV2 and TRBJ2-4, is EPEVTQTPSHQVTQMGQEVILRCVPISNHLYFYWYRQILGQKVEFLVSFYNNEISEKSEIFDDQFSVERPDGSNFTLKIRSTKLEDSAMYFCASTPGGLAGGRNIQYFGAGTRLSVL.

This chain connects TRBV30 to TRBJ1-5, with a weak D call TRBD1 (6 bases). The V gene's germline CDR1 is GTSNPN and CDR2 SVGIG (reference sequence). The CDR3 is 14 residues long. Trimming took off 3 bases at V and 3 bases at J, with 12 bases between the two ends. CDR3 loop: CAWSGQTFNQPQHF. In DNA, the CDR3 is TGTGCCTGGAGCGGACAGACTTTCAATCAGCCCCAGCATTTT.

The chain combines TRBV9 with TRBJ2-3, with D maybe TRBD2 (6 bases). The CDR3 loop spans 14 amino acids. V shed 0 bases and J shed 5 bases, with 10 bases lying between them. The V gene's germline CDR1 is SGDLS and CDR2 YYNGEE. This chain's CDR3 is CASSVVLAKDTQYF. Written as DNA, the CDR3 is TGTGCCAGCAGCGTAGTCCTAGCGAAAGATACGCAGTATTTT.

The rearrangement uses TRBV4-1 and TRBJ2-5; TRBD2 matches at 8 bases. Germline CDR1 reads MGHRA; CDR2 reads YSYEKL. The ends lost 3 bases at V and 5 bases at J; junction bases unmatched: 11. CDR3 length: 16 amino acids. CDR3 amino acids: CASSHRREGQWETQYF. DNA of the CDR3: TGCGCCAGCAGCCATCGCCGGGAGGGCCAGTGGGAGACCCAGTACTTC.

This clone was seen a single time. The rearrangement uses TRBV4-2 and TRBJ2-3, with 7 bases identical to TRBD2. CDR3 length: 17 amino acids. Germline V gene data show CDR1 as LGHNA and CDR2 as YNFKEQ. J was trimmed by 1 base and V by 1 base; bases with no gene match: 8. Written as DNA, the CDR3 is TGTGCCAGCAGCCAAGTAACTCCCCTAGCGGGCACAGATACGCAGTATTTT. It encodes CASSQVTPLAGTDTQYF.

This clone was counted a few times. The chain has TRBV25-1 and TRBJ1-6, with D unresolved. Trimming removed 8 bases at V and 10 bases at J, with 15 bases between. Germline lookup yields CDR1 MGHDK and CDR2 SYGVNS. The CDR3 is 13 residues long. CDR3 nucleotide sequence: TGTGCCAGCCGTCAGACAATCGACTCACCCCTCCACTTT. It yields the protein CASRQTIDSPLHF.

The V and J genes are TRBV7-2 and TRBJ1-2, with a tentative D call TRBD1 (5 bases). The CDR3 consists of 14 residues. V was shortened by 5 bases and J by 6 bases, with 16 bases between the two germline ends. CDR1 and CDR2 (germline): SGHTA, FQGNSA. In DNA form, the CDR3 reads TGTGCCAGCAGCCTAATCGGGACGCAACATGGCTACACCTTC. It yields the protein CASSLIGTQHGYTF.

This rearrangement joins TRBV28 to TRBJ1-1, with 8 bases aligning to TRBD1. The V gene end was trimmed by 5 bases and the J gene end by 6 bases; junction bases not matched to a gene: 8. This CDR3 has 14 residues. CDR1 and CDR2 from the germline V gene are MDHEN and SYDVKM. The CDR3: CASSGQGDGPEAFF. In DNA, the CDR3 is TGTGCCAGCAGTGGACAGGGTGACGGACCTGAAGCTTTCTTT. Based on the CDR3 plus reference TRBV28 and TRBJ1-1, the full variable domain is DVKVTQSSRYLVKRTGEKVFLECVQDMDHENMFWYRQDPGLGLRLIYFSYDVKMKEKGDIPEGYSVSREKKERFSLILESASTNQTSMYLCASSGQGDGPEAFFGQGTRLTVV.

The V gene is TRBV6-5, the J gene TRBJ1-2; a weak D match, TRBD1 (6 bases). The V gene lost 5 bases and the J gene lost 0 bases, with 10 bases spanning the gap. Looked up from germline, CDR1 is MNHEY and CDR2 is SVGAGI. The length of the CDR3 is 14 residues. The CDR3 coding sequence is TGTGCCAGCAGTAGGGGGATGGCTAACTATGGCTACACCTTC. Translating it yields CASSRGMANYGYTF.

This clone was observed a single time. The chain uses TRBV28 and TRBJ1-2; no reliable D call. The germline V gene encodes CDR1 MDHEN and CDR2 SYDVKM. Trimming stripped 6 bases from V and 5 bases from J, with 13 bases between. This CDR3 is built from 13 residues. The CDR3 here is CASRLHMGYGYTF. The DNA for the CDR3 is TGTGCCAGCAGACTTCACATGGGGTATGGCTACACCTTC.

The rearrangement uses TRBV6-1 and TRBJ1-2, with TRBD1 matching 11 bases. Trimming took 3 bases from V and 4 from J; bases not matched to a gene: 10. The CDR3 consists of 17 residues. The germline V gene encodes CDR1 MNHNS and CDR2 SASEGT. This chain's CDR3 is CASSETFSGTGGYGYTF. The CDR3 region has the DNA TGTGCCAGCAGTGAGACCTTCTCCGGGACAGGGGGCTATGGCTACACCTTC.

The rearrangement joins TRBV4-1 to TRBJ2-3; 9 nucleotides match TRBD2. This CDR3 comprises 16 residues. Germline trimming cut 1 base from V and 6 bases from J; bases unmatched to any gene: 8. Germline CDR1 and CDR2: MGHRA and YSYEKL. CDR3 DNA: TGCGCCAGCAGCCAAGGTCCCCTAGCGGGGCTCGATACGCAGTATTTT. Its protein is CASSQGPLAGLDTQYF.

The V and J genes are TRBV5-1 and TRBJ2-3; 9 nucleotides align to TRBD1. The length of the CDR3 is 16 residues. V lost 3 bases, J lost 4 bases, and 9 bases stayed unmatched. Germline-derived CDR1 and CDR2 are SGHRS and YFSETQ. CDR3 residues: CASSSGVTGGADTQYF. CDR3 nucleotide sequence: TGCGCCAGCAGCTCGGGTGTAACAGGGGGCGCAGATACGCAGTATTTT.

This clone has just one count. This chain joins TRBV4-2 and TRBJ2-2; TRBD1 is a possible D gene (5 bases). CDR1 is LGHNA, CDR2 YNFKEQ, per germline. Deletions cut 8 bases from V and 7 bases from J, with 23 bases between. CDR3 size: 16 residues. The CDR3 sequence is CASRPSLADTGGELFF. The CDR3 nucleotides read TGTGCCAGCCGACCTTCTCTGGCGGACACTGGCGGGGAGCTGTTTTTT.

This chain joins TRBV28 and TRBJ1-5; D unresolved. This CDR3 has 11 residues. V lost 3 bases, J lost 5 bases, and 2 bases lay in between. The germline V gene has CDR1 MDHEN and CDR2 SYDVKM. The chain's CDR3 is CASSLDQPQHF. The CDR3 DNA is TGTGCCAGCAGTTTGGATCAGCCCCAGCATTTT.

This clone was detected a few times. The V gene is TRBV25-1, the J gene TRBJ2-2, with D possibly matching TRBD2 (6 bases). Germline V CDR1 and CDR2: MGHDK, SYGVNS. V shed 9 bases and J shed 1 base, with 15 bases lying between them. CDR3 length: 15 amino acids. CDR3 region: CASPQGGMNTGELFF. CDR3 coding DNA: TGTGCCAGTCCCCAAGGAGGGATGAACACCGGGGAGCTGTTTTTT.

The chain couples TRBV29-1 to TRBJ1-1; the D is unclear. V lost 5 bases and J lost 3, with 19 bases in between. This CDR3 has 15 residues. Germline CDR1 is SQVTM and CDR2 is ANQGSEA. The DNA of the CDR3 is TGCAGCGTTTTCCCCCCTATTGGACGGGACACTGAAGCTTTCTTT. This translates into CSVFPPIGRDTEAFF.

V gene TRBV6-5 combines with J gene TRBJ1-5; D gene ambiguous. The CDR3 runs 13 residues. Germline CDR1 MNHEY, CDR2 SVGAGI. Trimming stripped 8 bases from V and 0 bases from J, with 8 bases between. CDR3 sequence reads: CASQDYSNQPQHF. The CDR3 nucleotides read TGTGCCAGCCAGGACTATAGCAATCAGCCCCAGCATTTT.

This chain joins TRBV24-1 and TRBJ2-5; the match to TRBD1 covers 7 bases. Losses at the gene ends were 4 bases for V and 1 base for J; bases not matched to a gene: 5. The CDR3 consists of 15 residues. Per the germline V gene, CDR1 is KGHDR and CDR2 is SFDVKD. The chain's CDR3 is CATSEAGTAQETQYF. The CDR3 DNA follows: TGTGCCACCAGTGAAGCTGGGACAGCCCAAGAGACCCAGTACTTC.

The chain combines TRBV28 with TRBJ1-1; D not resolved. Germline V gene data show CDR1 as MDHEN and CDR2 as SYDVKM. Trimming left V 2 bases short and J 3 bases short, with 13 bases between. The CDR3 extends over 15 amino acids. The chain's CDR3 is CASSLPWERYTEAFF. The DNA of the CDR3 is TGTGCCAGCAGTTTACCGTGGGAGCGGTACACTGAAGCTTTCTTT.

This clone has just a few counts. This CDR3 is also generated by other DNA sequences in the sample. The chain has TRBV19 and TRBJ1-3; the match to TRBD1 covers 9 bases. The CDR3 extends over 16 amino acids. Germline loops: CDR1 LNHDA, CDR2 SQIVND (reference sequence). Trimming cost V 3 bases and J 0 bases; bases outside gene matches: 3. The CDR3, as DNA: TGTGCCAGTAGTATTGGGACAGGGACCTCTGGAAACACCATATATTTT. Its translation: CASSIGTGTSGNTIYF.

CDR3 protein: CASSLTGEGEAFF. The DNA for the CDR3 is TGTGCCAGCAGTCTCACAGGGGAGGGTGAAGCTTTCTTT. The chain carries TRBV12-3 or TRBV12-4 and TRBJ1-1, with TRBD1 identical over 7 bases. V dropped 5 bases and J dropped 7; count of bases not matched to a gene: 7. The CDR3 is 13 residues long.

The rearrangement uses TRBV7-9 and TRBJ1-2; 7 nucleotides align to TRBD1. The CDR3 is made up of 14 amino acids. J lost 4 bases, V lost 10 bases, and 12 bases had no gene match. Germline V gives CDR1 SEHNR, CDR2 FQNEAQ (reference sequence). The CDR3 sequence is CATQNDRASYGYTF. CDR3 in DNA: TGTGCCACCCAAAACGACAGGGCCAGCTATGGCTACACCTTC.